This is a list of T cell receptor beta chains from one sample in a study of blood T cell repertoires in COVID-19. Only in-frame clones appear in the TCRdb table, and some are missing; sequencing was by immunoSEQ multiplex PCR. Of some 110,000 clones in the sample, approximately 80% are singletons; the top ten hold around 0.77%. Sequencing was performed on peripheral blood. These receptors were collected from a woman aged 70-85 years with acute or convalescent COVID-19. Both conserved end residues are part of each CDR3. Fields, in order: clone size, D gene, V gene, J gene, CDR3 DNA, CDR3 protein. The D gene is left open where the match is weak. Clone size is stated in some rows and not others, as once, few, many or a class when expanded.

size: -
D: -
V: TRBV6-2/TRBV6-3
J: TRBJ2-1
DNA: TGTGCCAGCAGTCAGGACAGACTTTCCTACAATGAGCAGTTCTTC
CDR3: CASSQDRLSYNEQFF

size: few
D: -
V: TRBV3-1/TRBV3-2
J: TRBJ1-1
DNA: TGTGCCAGCAGCACAGGGAACACTGAAGCTTTCTTT
CDR3: CASSTGNTEAFF

size: -
D: -
V: TRBV6-5
J: TRBJ2-1
DNA: TGTGCCAGCAGTCCAAGTGAGACAGGCCGGAATGAGCAGTTCTTC
CDR3: CASSPSETGRNEQFF

size: -
D: -
V: TRBV10-1
J: TRBJ2-7
DNA: TGCGCCAGCAGTGAATCGGGTCTCCACGAGCAGTACTTC
CDR3: CASSESGLHEQYF

size: few
D: -
V: TRBV2
J: TRBJ2-3
DNA: TGTGCCAGCAGTGAATTGGTCGGTAGCACAGATACGCAGTATTTT
CDR3: CASSELVGSTDTQYF

size: -
D: -
V: TRBV25-1
J: TRBJ1-3
DNA: TGTGCCAGCAGTCGGGGTATCGGGTGGTATTTT
CDR3: CASSRGIGWYF

size: -
D: TRBD1
V: TRBV5-1
J: TRBJ1-1
DNA: TGCGCCAGCAGAGTGACAGGGGGCGTCAACACTGAAGCTTTCTTT
CDR3: CASRVTGGVNTEAFF

size: -
D: -
V: TRBV3-1/TRBV3-2
J: TRBJ1-3
DNA: TGTGCCAGCAGCCAAGTCATCGCAGGCCACTCTGGAAACACCATATATTTT
CDR3: CASSQVIAGHSGNTIYF

size: -
D: -
V: TRBV12-3/TRBV12-4
J: TRBJ1-3
DNA: TGTGCCAGCAGCCGGTCCGGAAACACCATATATTTT
CDR3: CASSRSGNTIYF

size: -
D: -
V: TRBV5-4
J: TRBJ2-5
DNA: TGTGCCAGCAGCTTGGCCGGCGGCTTCGGGGCCCAGTACTTC
CDR3: CASSLAGGFGAQYF

size: -
D: TRBD1
V: TRBV19
J: TRBJ2-1
DNA: TGTGCCAGTAGTGCGCGACAGGGGCGGAATGAGCAGTTCTTC
CDR3: CASSARQGRNEQFF